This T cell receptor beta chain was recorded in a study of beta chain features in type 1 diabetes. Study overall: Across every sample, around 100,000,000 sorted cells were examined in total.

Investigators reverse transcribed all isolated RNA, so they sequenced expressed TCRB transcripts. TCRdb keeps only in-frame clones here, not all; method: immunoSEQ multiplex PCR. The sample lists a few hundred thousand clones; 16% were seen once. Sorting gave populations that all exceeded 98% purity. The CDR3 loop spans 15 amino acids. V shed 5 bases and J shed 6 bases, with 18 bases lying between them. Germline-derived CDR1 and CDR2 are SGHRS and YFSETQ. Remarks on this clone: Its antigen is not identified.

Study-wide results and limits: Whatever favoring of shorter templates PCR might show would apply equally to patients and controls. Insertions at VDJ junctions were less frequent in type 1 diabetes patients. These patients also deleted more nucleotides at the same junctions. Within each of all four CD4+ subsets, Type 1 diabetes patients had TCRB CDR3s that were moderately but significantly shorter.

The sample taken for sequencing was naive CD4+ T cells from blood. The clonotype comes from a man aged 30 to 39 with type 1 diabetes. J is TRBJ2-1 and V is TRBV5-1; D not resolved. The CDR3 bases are TGCGCCAGCAGTGTAGAGGTTATTGGGTTCAATGAGCAGTTCTTC. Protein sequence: CASSVEVIGFNEQFF.